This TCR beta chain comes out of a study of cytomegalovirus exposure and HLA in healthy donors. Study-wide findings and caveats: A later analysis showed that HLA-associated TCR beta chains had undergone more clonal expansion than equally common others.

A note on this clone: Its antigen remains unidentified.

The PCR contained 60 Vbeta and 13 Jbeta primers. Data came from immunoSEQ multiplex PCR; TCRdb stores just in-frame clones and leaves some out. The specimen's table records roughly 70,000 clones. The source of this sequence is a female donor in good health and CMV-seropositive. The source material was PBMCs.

The CDR3 nucleotides read TGTGCCAGCAGTCCCCCCGGGACTACCCCTGAGCAGTTCTTC. This sequence encodes CASSPPGTTPEQFF. This chain joins TRBV28 and TRBJ2-1; TRBD2 matches 7 bases. This CDR3 spans 14 amino acids. The J segment lost 9 bases and the V segment lost 5 bases, leaving 10 bases of the junction unmatched. The germline CDR1 and CDR2 sequences are MDHEN and SYDVKM.